This T cell receptor (beta chain) was recorded in a study of T-cell memory formation after mild COVID-19. Study information: Largely, TCR clusters stayed within a single donor. Study outcomes and limitations: Contracting CD4+ clones were located mainly in CM and EM, and CD8+ clones in EMRA.

Via MiXCR, TCRdb re-called the 5' RACE reads, giving one row per CDR3 protein. The sample yields approximately 570,000 distinct CDR3 sequences, 18% seen once. CDR1 and CDR2 from the germline V gene are SNHLY and FYNNEI. Trimming took 5 bases from V and 5 from J, leaving 11 bases between them. The CDR3 totals 13 residues. This clonotype showed up just a few times. What it binds is unknown. The receptor was derived from an adult woman who had mild COVID-19 (a few samples of this study predate the infection). Cell type and time point are not known. Sequenced material: PBMCs or a T cell subset sorted from them (not recorded which). The chain joins TRBV2 to TRBJ2-3; D unclear. Here the CDR3 DNA reads TGTGCCAGCAGTAGCAGTTTTCAAGATACGCAGTATTTT. This translates into CASSSSFQDTQYF.